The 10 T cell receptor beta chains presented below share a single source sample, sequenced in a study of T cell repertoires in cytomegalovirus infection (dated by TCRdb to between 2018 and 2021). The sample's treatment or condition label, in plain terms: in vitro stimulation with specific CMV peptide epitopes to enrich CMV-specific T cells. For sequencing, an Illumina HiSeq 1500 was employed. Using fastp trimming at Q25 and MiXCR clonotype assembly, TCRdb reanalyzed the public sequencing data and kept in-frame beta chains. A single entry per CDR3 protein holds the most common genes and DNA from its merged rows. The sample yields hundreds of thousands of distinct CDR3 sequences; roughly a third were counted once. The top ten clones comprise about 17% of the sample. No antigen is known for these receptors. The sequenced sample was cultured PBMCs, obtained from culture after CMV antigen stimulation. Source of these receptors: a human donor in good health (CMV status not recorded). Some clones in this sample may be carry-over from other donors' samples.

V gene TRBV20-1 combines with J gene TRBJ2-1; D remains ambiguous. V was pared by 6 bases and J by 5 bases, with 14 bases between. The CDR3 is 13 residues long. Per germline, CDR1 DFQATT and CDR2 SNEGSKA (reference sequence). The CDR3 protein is CSARHPGDNEQFF. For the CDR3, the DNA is TGCAGTGCACGACATCCTGGGGACAATGAGCAGTTCTTC.

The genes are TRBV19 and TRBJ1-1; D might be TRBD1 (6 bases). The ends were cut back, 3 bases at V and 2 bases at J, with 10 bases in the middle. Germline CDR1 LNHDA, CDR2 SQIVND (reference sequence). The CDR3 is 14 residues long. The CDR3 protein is CASSIQGLNTEAFF. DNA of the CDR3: TGTGCCAGTAGTATCCAGGGGCTCAACACTGAAGCTTTCTTT. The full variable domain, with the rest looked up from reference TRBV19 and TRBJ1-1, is DGGITQSPKYLFRKEGQNVTLSCEQNLNHDAMYWYRQDPGQGLRLIYYSQIVNDFQKGDIAEGYSVSREKKESFPLTVTSAQKNPTAFYLCASSIQGLNTEAFFGQGTRLTVV.

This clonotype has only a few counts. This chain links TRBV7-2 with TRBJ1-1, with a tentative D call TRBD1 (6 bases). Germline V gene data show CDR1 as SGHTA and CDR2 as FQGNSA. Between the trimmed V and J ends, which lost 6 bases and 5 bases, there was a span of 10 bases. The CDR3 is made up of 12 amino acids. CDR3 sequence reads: CASRPQGTEAFF. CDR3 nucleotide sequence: TGTGCCAGCAGACCTCAGGGGACTGAAGCTTTCTTT.

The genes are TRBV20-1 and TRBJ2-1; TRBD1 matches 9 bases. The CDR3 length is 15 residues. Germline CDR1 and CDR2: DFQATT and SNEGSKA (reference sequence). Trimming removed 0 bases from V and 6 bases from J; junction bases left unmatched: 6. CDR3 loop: CSARDRDRVVNEQFF. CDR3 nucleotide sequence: TGCAGTGCTAGAGACCGGGACAGGGTCGTCAATGAGCAGTTCTTC.

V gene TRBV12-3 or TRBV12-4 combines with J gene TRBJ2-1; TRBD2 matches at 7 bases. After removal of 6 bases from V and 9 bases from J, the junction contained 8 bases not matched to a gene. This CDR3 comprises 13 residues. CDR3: CASSSGWGGEQFF. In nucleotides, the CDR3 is TGTGCCAGCAGCTCAGGGTGGGGGGGTGAGCAGTTCTTC.

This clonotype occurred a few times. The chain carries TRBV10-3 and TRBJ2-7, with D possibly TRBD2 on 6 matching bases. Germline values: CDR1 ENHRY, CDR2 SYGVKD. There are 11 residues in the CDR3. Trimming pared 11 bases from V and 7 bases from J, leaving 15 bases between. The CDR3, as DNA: TGTGCCCACGGGAGCTCGGGGGAGCAGTACTTC. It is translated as CAHGSSGEQYF.

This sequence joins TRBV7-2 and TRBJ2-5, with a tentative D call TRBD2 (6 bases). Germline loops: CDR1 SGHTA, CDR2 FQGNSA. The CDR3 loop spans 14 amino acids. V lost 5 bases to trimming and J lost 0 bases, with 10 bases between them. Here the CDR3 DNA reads TGTGCCAGCAGCGCAAGGAGGGACCAAGAGACCCAGTACTTC. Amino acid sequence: CASSARRDQETQYF.

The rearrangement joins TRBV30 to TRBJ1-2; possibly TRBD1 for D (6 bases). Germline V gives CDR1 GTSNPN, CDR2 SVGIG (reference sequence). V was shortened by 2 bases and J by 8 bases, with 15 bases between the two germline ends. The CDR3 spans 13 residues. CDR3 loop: CAWSTGPRGGYTF. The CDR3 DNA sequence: TGTGCCTGGAGTACAGGGCCCCGTGGGGGCTACACCTTC.

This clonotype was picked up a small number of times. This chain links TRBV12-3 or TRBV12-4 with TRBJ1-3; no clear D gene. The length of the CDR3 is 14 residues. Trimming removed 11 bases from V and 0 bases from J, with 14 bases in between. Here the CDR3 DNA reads TGTGCCTACCACGTGGGGTACTCTGGAAACACCATATATTTT. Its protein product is CAYHVGYSGNTIYF.

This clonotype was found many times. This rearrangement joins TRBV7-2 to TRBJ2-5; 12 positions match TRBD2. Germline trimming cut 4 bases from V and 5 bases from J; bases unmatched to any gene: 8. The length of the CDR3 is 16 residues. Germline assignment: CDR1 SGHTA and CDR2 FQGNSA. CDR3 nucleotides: TGTGCCAGCAGCTCAGGACTAGCGGGATATGGGGAGACCCAGTACTTC. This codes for CASSSGLAGYGETQYF.